This paragraph reports one T cell receptor (beta chain). What it binds is not known. Purity above 95% was achieved in all sorted populations. CDR1 SQVTM and CDR2 ANQGSEA come from the germline V gene. The length of the CDR3 is 13 residues. Trimming took 4 bases from V and 0 from J, leaving 7 bases between them. Expressed TCRB transcripts were sequenced because the entire RNA isolate underwent reverse transcription. Mean read depth for naive, central memory and regulatory T cell samples was approximately 3.57 million reads. TCRdb keeps only in-frame clones here, not all; method: immunoSEQ multiplex PCR. This sample yields hundreds of thousands of clones, of which roughly 12% are seen a single time; less than 0.02% belongs to the top ten. These data belong to a study of beta chain features in type 1 diabetes. Broader study findings: Whatever favoring of shorter templates PCR might show would apply equally to patients and controls.

This clonotype originated in a man between 18 and 35 years old in good health. Sequences were obtained from naive CD4+ T cells from blood. V and J are TRBV29-1 and TRBJ2-1, with TRBD1 as a possible D gene (6 bases). The CDR3 sequence is CSVVGGSYNEQFF. The DNA of the CDR3 is TGCAGCGTTGTAGGGGGCTCCTACAATGAGCAGTTCTTC.